Below are 29 T cell receptor beta chains sequenced from a single sample in a study of blood T cell repertoires in COVID-19. The repertoire was sequenced with immunoSEQ multiplex PCR; TCRdb's copy has only in-frame clones and lacks some. The sample carries approximately 250,000 clones, roughly 82% recorded once. The sample was peripheral blood. Receptors were obtained from a woman older than 75 with COVID-19, enrolled during active disease.

In regard to this clone: Different DNA sequences within this sample yield the same CDR3. The V gene is TRBV18, the J gene TRBJ1-1; perhaps TRBD1 as D (6 bases). The CDR3 loop spans 13 amino acids. Trimming removed 2 bases from V and 4 bases from J, with 8 bases in between. Per germline, CDR1 KGHSH and CDR2 LQKENI. CDR3 nucleotides: TGTGCCAGCTCACCAGAAGGGGGCACTGAAGCTTTCTTT. Translation gives CASSPEGGTEAFF.

The V gene is TRBV9, the J gene TRBJ2-3; perhaps TRBD2 as D (7 bases). Trimming stripped 1 base from V and 3 bases from J, with 12 bases between. CDR1 is SGDLS and CDR2 is YYNGEE in the germline V gene. This CDR3 has 15 amino acids. Here the CDR3 reads CASSVTGGQTDTQYF. CDR3 nucleotides: TGTGCCAGCAGCGTAACGGGGGGCCAGACAGATACGCAGTATTTT.

The sample holds one count of this clone. The V call is TRBV7-2, the J call TRBJ2-3; no clear D. This CDR3 is 14 amino acids long. V lost 4 bases and J 9 bases, leaving 17 bases between the germline ends. Germline-derived CDR1 and CDR2 are SGHTA and FQGNSA. The chain's CDR3 is CASSSCLGDCTQYF. DNA for the CDR3: TGTGCCAGCAGCTCCTGTTTGGGCGATTGCACGCAGTATTTT.

V usage is TRBV9 and J usage is TRBJ2-5; 14 positions match TRBD2. J was trimmed by 2 bases and V by 3 bases; bases with no gene match: 6. This CDR3 is built from 17 residues. Germline assignment: CDR1 SGDLS and CDR2 YYNGEE. The CDR3 protein is CASSALGLAGGQETQYF. CDR3 nucleotides: TGTGCCAGCAGCGCCCTTGGACTAGCGGGGGGTCAAGAGACCCAGTACTTC.

This chain connects TRBV21-1 to TRBJ1-5; the D call TRBD1 from the table was never checked on the DNA. TRBV21-1 is assigned pseudogene status. The CDR3 spans 14 residues. CDR3 residues: CASSPTGEYQPQHF. The CDR3 DNA sequence: TGTGCCAGCAGCCCGACAGGGGAGTATCAGCCCCAGCATTTT.

This chain joins TRBV6-5 and TRBJ1-4; 7 nucleotides align to TRBD1. CDR3 length: 15 residues. Trimming cost V 9 bases and J 2 bases; bases outside gene matches: 9. In germline, CDR1 is MNHEY, CDR2 SVGAGI. CDR3 loop: CARILKGATNEKLFF. The CDR3 DNA reads TGTGCCAGAATTTTAAAGGGGGCCACTAATGAAAAACTGTTTTTT.

J is TRBJ2-7 and V is TRBV4-1, with D possibly TRBD1 on 5 matching bases. CDR1 MGHRA and CDR2 YSYEKL come from the germline V gene. CDR3 length equals 14 residues. V lost 0 bases and J 7 bases, leaving 13 bases between the germline ends. The CDR3 protein is CASSQDLARTEQYV. CDR3 nucleotides: TGCGCCAGCAGCCAAGATTTGGCTAGGACAGAGCAGTACGTC.

This clone was found a few times. The chain employs TRBV10-3 and TRBJ1-2, with 9 nucleotides matching TRBD1. The V segment lost 0 bases and the J segment 7 bases; nucleotides outside the gene matches: 6. The CDR3 contains 15 residues. Germline V gives CDR1 ENHRY, CDR2 SYGVKD. The CDR3 reads CAISESGQGLGGYTF. The CDR3 DNA follows: TGTGCCATCAGTGAGTCGGGACAGGGTTTAGGTGGCTACACCTTC.

CDR3 in DNA: TGTGCCAGCAGCAAGTGGGGGGTCGGGGAGACCCAGTACTTC. This sequence encodes CASSKWGVGETQYF. The J gene is TRBJ2-5, the V gene TRBV7-9; maybe TRBD2 (6 bases). The germline V gene encodes CDR1 SEHNR and CDR2 FQNEAQ (reference sequence). The CDR3 extends over 14 amino acids. Deletions cut 5 bases from V and 5 bases from J, with 15 bases between.

The rearrangement links TRBV2 to TRBJ1-1, with 7 bases fitting TRBD1. V lost 8 bases and J lost 7; bases outside the gene matches: 10. This CDR3 has 13 residues. Germline V gene data show CDR1 as SNHLY and CDR2 as FYNNEI. The CDR3 is CASSYRGWNEAFF. As DNA, the CDR3 is TGTGCCAGCTCCTACAGGGGTTGGAATGAAGCTTTCTTT.

V is TRBV5-4 and J is TRBJ2-2; unclear D gene. CDR3 length: 16 residues. V was clipped by 0 bases and J by 0 bases, with 9 bases between them. Looked up from germline, CDR1 is SGHNT and CDR2 is YYREEE (reference sequence). In DNA, the CDR3 is TGTGCCAGCAGCTTGGGTGTAGCCGCGAACACCGGGGAGCTGTTTTTT. Its translation: CASSLGVAANTGELFF.

This CDR3 reads CATSGPGVNEQFF. In nucleotides, the CDR3 is TGTGCCACGTCGGGCCCAGGGGTCAATGAGCAGTTCTTC. J is TRBJ2-1 and V is TRBV10-3, with D perhaps TRBD1 (6 bases). V was trimmed by 10 bases and J by 6 bases, leaving 16 bases between them. The CDR3 runs 13 residues. Per germline, CDR1 ENHRY and CDR2 SYGVKD.

The rearrangement links TRBV11-3 to TRBJ2-2, with D unresolved. The ends were cut back, 6 bases at V and 3 bases at J, with 11 bases in the middle. Looked up from germline, CDR1 is SGHNT and CDR2 is YENEEA. CDR3 length: 14 residues. The CDR3 DNA reads as TGTGCCAGCAGTCCGAGCGCGTACACCGGGGAGCTGTTTTTT. This encodes CASSPSAYTGELFF.

The rearrangement joins TRBV11-2 to TRBJ2-7; possibly TRBD2 for D (7 bases). V shed 1 base and J shed 1 base, with 20 bases lying between them. This CDR3 spans 18 amino acids. Per germline, CDR1 SGHAT and CDR2 FQNNGV. As DNA, the CDR3 is TGTGCCAGCAGCTTAGCTCCGGGGGGCGGGGGCGCTTCCTACGAGCAGTACTTC. Translated, it gives CASSLAPGGGGASYEQYF.

V and J are TRBV7-6 and TRBJ2-7, with D possibly being TRBD2 (5 bases). In germline, CDR1 is SGHVS, CDR2 FNYEAQ. The CDR3 covers 14 residues. The V gene lost 5 bases and the J gene lost 3 bases, with 14 bases spanning the gap. CDR3 residues: CASSPRSGLYEQYF. CDR3 coding DNA: TGTGCCAGCAGCCCCCGATCCGGACTCTACGAGCAGTACTTC.

The genes are TRBV18 and TRBJ1-4, with D maybe TRBD1 (5 bases). V dropped 8 bases and J dropped 4 bases, with 14 bases sitting between them. The CDR3 is made up of 14 amino acids. Germline CDR1 is KGHSH and CDR2 is LQKENI. The CDR3 DNA reads as TGTGCCAGCGGAGACAGAGATTATAATGAAAAACTGTTTTTT. Encoded protein: CASGDRDYNEKLFF. The full variable domain, rest sourced from reference TRBV18 and TRBJ1-4, is NAGVMQNPRHLVRRRGQEARLRCSPMKGHSHVYWYRQLPEEGLKFMVYLQKENIIDESGMPKERFSAEFPKEGPSILRIQQVVRGDSAAYFCASGDRDYNEKLFFGSGTQLSVL.

This clone occurred a few times. The V call is TRBV7-9, the J call TRBJ1-2, with TRBD1 identical over 8 bases. Germline V CDR1 and CDR2: SEHNR, FQNEAQ (reference sequence). This CDR3 contains 15 residues. The J segment lost 4 bases and the V segment lost 1 base, leaving 5 bases of the junction unmatched. The CDR3: CASSLVAGGSYGYTF. The CDR3 nucleotides read TGTGCCAGCAGCTTAGTTGCAGGGGGCAGCTATGGCTACACCTTC.

This sequence joins TRBV28 and TRBJ1-5; D possibly corresponds to TRBD1 (5 bases). Germline assignment: CDR1 MDHEN and CDR2 SYDVKM. CDR3 size: 15 residues. V gave up 5 bases and J gave up 2 bases, with 13 bases separating them. The CDR3 bases are TGTGCCAGCAGTCCTGTACTCAGGGGCAATCAGCCCCAGCATTTT. It encodes CASSPVLRGNQPQHF.

The chain combines TRBV2 with TRBJ2-7, with 11 bases matching TRBD2. With 5 bases clipped from V and 4 bases from J, the junction kept 4 bases outside the gene matches. CDR3 length: 14 amino acids. Germline lookup yields CDR1 SNHLY and CDR2 FYNNEI. The chain's CDR3 is CASSLTSGTYEQYV. Written as DNA, the CDR3 is TGTGCCAGCAGTTTGACTAGCGGGACGTACGAGCAGTACGTC.

The V and J genes are TRBV7-2 and TRBJ2-3; 14 bases align to TRBD2. The germline V gene has CDR1 SGHTA and CDR2 FQGNSA. The CDR3 extends over 15 amino acids. With 5 bases clipped from V and 7 bases from J, the junction kept 5 bases outside the gene matches. The CDR3 loop is CASSAGTSGGHTQYF. CDR3 in DNA: TGTGCCAGCAGCGCCGGGACTAGCGGGGGCCATACGCAGTATTTT.

This clone was seen a handful of times. CDR3 DNA: TGTGCCAGCAGTGAAGCGCCCGGCTCTGGGGCCAACGTCCTGACTTTC. This encodes CASSEAPGSGANVLTF. The rearrangement uses TRBV6-1 and TRBJ2-6; D call uncertain. The CDR3 totals 16 residues. The V gene's germline CDR1 is MNHNS and CDR2 SASEGT. V lost 0 bases and J lost 0, with 6 bases in between.

The chain couples TRBV30 to TRBJ2-2; D might be TRBD2 (5 bases). Germline lookup yields CDR1 GTSNPN and CDR2 SVGIG (reference sequence). This CDR3 comprises 12 residues. The V and J ends lost 1 base and 7 bases respectively, with 7 bases between them. DNA of the CDR3: TGTGCCTGGAGTGGCCGGGGCGGGGAGCTGTTTTTT. Its protein is CAWSGRGGELFF.

The chain recombines TRBV2 with TRBJ2-1, with D perhaps matching TRBD1 (6 bases). CDR3 length: 13 amino acids. CDR1 and CDR2 from the germline V gene are SNHLY and FYNNEI. V was pared by 3 bases and J by 5 bases, with 8 bases between. Here the CDR3 reads CASSDQGNNEQFF. The CDR3 nucleotides read TGTGCCAGCAGTGATCAGGGGAACAATGAGCAGTTCTTC.

V gene TRBV28 combines with J gene TRBJ1-5; D uncertain. V lost 8 bases and J 4 bases, leaving 12 bases between the germline ends. The CDR3 covers 13 residues. Germline assignment: CDR1 MDHEN and CDR2 SYDVKM. CDR3 region: CASVPFRNQPQHF. The CDR3 region has the DNA TGTGCCAGCGTACCTTTCAGGAATCAGCCCCAGCATTTT.

V gene TRBV9 combines with J gene TRBJ2-1; 8 positions agree with TRBD2. The CDR3 extends over 16 amino acids. Germline CDR1 is SGDLS and CDR2 is YYNGEE. With V trimmed by 3 bases and J by 8 bases, 13 bases remained unmatched. The CDR3 loop reads CASSEIPGGPGDEQFF. Written as DNA, the CDR3 is TGTGCCAGCAGCGAGATCCCGGGGGGGCCGGGAGATGAGCAGTTCTTC.

The J gene is TRBJ2-1, the V gene TRBV29-1; TRBD1 matches 11 bases. J was trimmed by 7 bases and V by 6 bases; bases with no gene match: 8. The CDR3 contains 14 residues. Germline V gene sequence: CDR1 SQVTM, CDR2 ANQGSEA. The CDR3: CSVDGTGGLNEQFF. CDR3 nucleotide sequence: TGCAGCGTCGACGGGACAGGGGGATTGAATGAGCAGTTCTTC.

CDR3 sequence: CATGDFTGELFF. CDR3 sequence (DNA): TGTGCCACCGGGGACTTCACCGGGGAGCTGTTTTTT. V is TRBV24-1 and J is TRBJ2-2, with a tentative D call TRBD2 (6 bases). V lost 9 bases and J 4 bases, leaving 8 bases between the germline ends. The length of the CDR3 is 12 residues. Germline V gives CDR1 KGHDR, CDR2 SFDVKD.

V usage is TRBV7-2 and J usage is TRBJ2-3, with D possibly TRBD2 on 5 matching bases. The ends were cut back, 5 bases at V and 0 bases at J, with 9 bases in the middle. From germline, CDR1 is SGHTA and CDR2 FQGNSA. CDR3 length: 14 amino acids. The CDR3 reads CASSGRTSTDTQYF. CDR3 in DNA: TGTGCCAGCAGCGGCAGGACTAGCACAGATACGCAGTATTTT.

The genes are TRBV7-2 and TRBJ1-1, with a possible D match to TRBD1 (5 bases). Germline V gives CDR1 SGHTA, CDR2 FQGNSA. Trimming pared 5 bases from V and 13 bases from J, leaving 20 bases between. The CDR3 totals 13 residues. The CDR3 loop reads CASSPLSGGSGFF. The CDR3 DNA sequence: TGTGCCAGCAGCCCACTCTCGGGGGGAAGTGGTTTCTTT.